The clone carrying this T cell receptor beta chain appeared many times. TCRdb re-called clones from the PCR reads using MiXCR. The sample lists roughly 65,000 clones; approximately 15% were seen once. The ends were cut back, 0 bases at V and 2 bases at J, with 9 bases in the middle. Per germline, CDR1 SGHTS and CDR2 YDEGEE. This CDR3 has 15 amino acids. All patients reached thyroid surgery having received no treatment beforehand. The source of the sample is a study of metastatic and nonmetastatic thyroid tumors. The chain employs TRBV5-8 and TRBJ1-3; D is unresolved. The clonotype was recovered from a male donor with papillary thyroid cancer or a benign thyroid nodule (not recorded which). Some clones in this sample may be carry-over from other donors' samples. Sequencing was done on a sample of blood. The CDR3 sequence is CASSLDTVTGNTIYF. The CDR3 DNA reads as TGTGCCAGCAGCTTGGATACGGTTACTGGAAACACCATATATTTT.